The 18 T cell receptor beta chains below come from one sample, sequenced in a study of blood T cells in healthy people across ages. PCR was performed a second time for roughly 6 to 12 cycles using a sample-barcoded 5' primer and a J-beta primer mix. Each CDR3 protein is one row after TCRdb ran MiXCR on the 5' RACE reads. The sample includes about 640,000 distinct CDR3 sequences, about 53% of them seen just once. The sequencing sample was made of blood. The source of these receptors is a man between 60 and 75 years old in good health.

This chain uses TRBV7-2 with TRBJ2-2; D gene unclear. The germline V and J ends were trimmed by 4 bases and 0 bases, with 3 bases remaining between them. The CDR3 covers 13 residues. Germline loops: CDR1 SGHTA, CDR2 FQGNSA. For the CDR3, the DNA is TGTGCCAGCAGCTCATCGAACACCGGGGAGCTGTTTTTT. This sequence encodes CASSSSNTGELFF.

The gene calls are TRBV4-1 and TRBJ2-6; possible D gene TRBD1, 5 bases. Germline CDR1 MGHRA, CDR2 YSYEKL. The CDR3 covers 15 residues. Deletions cut 3 bases from V and 0 bases from J, with 6 bases between. CDR3 protein: CASSQGHSGANVLTF. As DNA, the CDR3 is TGCGCCAGCAGCCAGGGGCACTCTGGGGCCAACGTCCTGACTTTC.

The rearrangement uses TRBV5-4 and TRBJ2-7, with TRBD2 as a possible D gene (7 bases). Judging by the DNA end, TRBJ2-5 fits better; the J call may be wrong. CDR1 and CDR2 (germline): SGHNT, YYREEE (reference sequence). This CDR3 has 15 residues. As DNA, the CDR3 is TGTGCCAGCAGCTTGCTAGGGGGGGCCGAAAAGACCCAGTACTTC. This sequence encodes CASSLLGGAEKTQYF.

V is TRBV12-3 or TRBV12-4 and J is TRBJ2-7; no definite D call. V lost 4 bases to trimming and J lost 2 bases, with 9 bases between them. CDR3 length equals 13 residues. The CDR3 loop reads CASSCSGTYEQYF. The CDR3 DNA sequence: TGTGCCAGCAGTTGTTCAGGTACCTACGAGCAGTACTTC.

This clonotype was detected only a few times. This sequence joins TRBV4-1 and TRBJ2-7; TRBD1 is a possible D gene (7 bases). Between the trimmed V and J ends, which lost 2 bases and 0 bases, there was a span of 14 bases. Germline V gene lookup returns CDR1 MGHRA and CDR2 YSYEKL. The CDR3 is made up of 16 amino acids. CDR3 DNA sequence: TGCGCCAGCAGCCAACAGACAGGGACTCGCTCCTACGAGCAGTACTTC. Its translation: CASSQQTGTRSYEQYF.

The chain links TRBV12-3 or TRBV12-4 to TRBJ2-3; 7 bases fit TRBD2. The CDR3 extends over 14 amino acids. With V trimmed by 6 bases and J by 3 bases, 6 bases remained unmatched. CDR3: CASSLTSFTDTQYF. CDR3 coding DNA: TGTGCCAGCAGCTTGACTAGCTTTACAGATACGCAGTATTTT.

Note on this clonotype: At one of its ends the junction is not consistent with the germline gene, which may arise from a read error. The chain is built from TRBV29-1 and TRBJ1-3; D not resolved. Germline CDR1 reads SQVTM; CDR2 reads ANQGSEA. The CDR3 has 12 residues. The CDR3 nucleotides read TGCAGCGTTGATTCTGGAGGGAACACTATATATTTT. Protein product: CSVDSGGNTIYF. Full variable domain (rest looked up from reference TRBV29-1 and TRBJ1-3): SAVISQKPSRDICQRGTSLTIQCQVDSQVTMMFWYRQQPGQSLTLIATANQGSEATYESGFVIDKFPISRPNLTFSTLTVSNMSPEDSSIYLCSVDSGGNTIYFGEGSWLTVV.

This sequence joins TRBV9 and TRBJ2-1, with D perhaps being TRBD1 or TRBD2 (7 bases each). Trimming left V 0 bases short and J 2 bases short, with 12 bases between. CDR1 and CDR2 from the germline V gene are SGDLS and YYNGEE. The CDR3 has 16 residues. The CDR3 DNA reads as TGTGCCAGCAGCGTAGGGGGAGGGGGCGCCTACAATGAGCAGTTCTTC. Translation gives CASSVGGGGAYNEQFF.

This clonotype was found once. This chain connects TRBV5-1 to TRBJ1-4, with 8 bases that match TRBD1. Per the germline V gene, CDR1 is SGHRS and CDR2 is YFSETQ. CDR3 length: 16 residues. The ends lost 0 bases at V and 5 bases at J; junction bases unmatched: 6. CDR3 loop: CASSLAPQGGNEKLFF. CDR3 coding DNA: TGCGCCAGCAGCTTGGCCCCACAGGGGGGAAATGAAAAACTGTTTTTT.

This chain uses TRBV6-5 with TRBJ2-1; 13 positions agree with TRBD2. CDR1 is MNHEY, CDR2 SVGAGI, per germline. The CDR3 spans 17 residues. V lost 0 bases and J lost 5; bases outside the gene matches: 4. CDR3 amino acids: CASSYSLTSGGHNEQFF. The CDR3 DNA reads TGTGCCAGCAGTTACTCTTTGACTAGCGGGGGGCACAATGAGCAGTTCTTC.

CDR3 coding DNA: TGCAGTGCTAGCGGGGAACTAGCGGGGGGGTACAATGAGCAGTTCTTC. It yields the protein CSASGELAGGYNEQFF. The chain has TRBV20-1 and TRBJ2-1; 13 nucleotides line up with TRBD2. This CDR3 spans 16 amino acids. The germline V gene encodes CDR1 DFQATT and CDR2 SNEGSKA (reference sequence). The trim removed 3 bases at V and 4 bases at J, leaving 6 bases unmatched.

This clonotype was seen a few times. V usage is TRBV6-5 and J usage is TRBJ2-5; TRBD1 matches at 8 bases. The CDR3 length is 13 residues. The germline CDR1 and CDR2 sequences are MNHEY and SVGAGI. The V gene end was trimmed by 4 bases and the J gene end by 6 bases; junction bases not matched to a gene: 4. DNA of the CDR3: TGTGCCAGCAGTTCGGACAGGGCACAGACCCAGTACTTC. This gives the protein CASSSDRAQTQYF.

This sequence joins TRBV24-1 and TRBJ2-5, with 10 bases aligning to TRBD1. The CDR3 has 17 residues. V dropped 3 bases and J dropped 5; count of bases not matched to a gene: 11. The germline V gene encodes CDR1 KGHDR and CDR2 SFDVKD. CDR3 residues: CATSDPRDRGGVETQYF. DNA for the CDR3: TGTGCCACCAGTGATCCCCGGGACAGGGGTGGGGTTGAGACCCAGTACTTC.

This chain links TRBV20-1 with TRBJ2-4; TRBD2 matches at 8 bases. This CDR3 is built from 13 residues. Germline V gives CDR1 DFQATT, CDR2 SNEGSKA (reference sequence). Trimming at V came to 5 bases and at J to 5 bases, leaving 5 bases not matched to a gene. CDR3 bases: TGCAGTGCTGAAGCGGGGGCGCAAAACATTCAGTACTTC. This sequence encodes CSAEAGAQNIQYF.

This clonotype was found a few times. V usage is TRBV5-6 and J usage is TRBJ2-2; D gene uncertain. Germline CDR1 and CDR2: SGHDT and YYEEEE. The V end lost 0 bases, the J end lost 0 bases, and 9 bases lay between the germline ends. This CDR3 region has 16 residues. The CDR3 nucleotides are TGTGCCAGCAGCTTGGGTCCTACCGCGAACACCGGGGAGCTGTTTTTT. It specifies CASSLGPTANTGELFF.

In this sample, this clonotype turned up many times. V and J are TRBV6-2 or TRBV6-3 and TRBJ2-7, with D perhaps TRBD2 (6 bases). From germline, CDR1 is MNHEY and CDR2 SVGEGT. The CDR3 extends over 14 amino acids. V was shortened by 6 bases and J by 0 bases, with 12 bases between the two germline ends. The chain's CDR3 is CASSPGTYSYEQYF. CDR3 nucleotides: TGTGCCAGCAGCCCGGGGACTTACTCCTACGAGCAGTACTTC.

The DNA for the CDR3 is TGTGCCAGCAAGGGGGCATATGAAAAACTGTTTTTT. It codes for CASKGAYEKLFF. This chain uses TRBV25-1 with TRBJ1-4; 7 nucleotides match TRBD1. The length of the CDR3 is 12 residues. With 7 bases clipped from V and 6 bases from J, the junction kept 2 bases outside the gene matches. CDR1 is MGHDK and CDR2 is SYGVNS in the germline V gene. The whole variable domain, filled in from reference TRBV25-1 and TRBJ1-4, reads EADIYQTPRYLVIGTGKKITLECSQTMGHDKMYWYQQDPGMELHLIHYSYGVNSTEKGDLSSESTVSRIRTEHFPLTLESARPSHTSQYLCASKGAYEKLFFGSGTQLSVL.

In its sample, this clonotype was seen once. The genes are TRBV10-3 and TRBJ2-7; TRBD2 matches 11 bases. The DNA end lines up better with TRBJ2-5; the J call may be wrong. Germline V gene lookup returns CDR1 ENHRY and CDR2 SYGVKD. The CDR3 spans 16 residues. The CDR3 spells CATHSSGGWTRETQYF. The CDR3 bases are TGTGCCACCCACTCTAGCGGGGGGTGGACTCGGGAGACCCAGTACTTC.